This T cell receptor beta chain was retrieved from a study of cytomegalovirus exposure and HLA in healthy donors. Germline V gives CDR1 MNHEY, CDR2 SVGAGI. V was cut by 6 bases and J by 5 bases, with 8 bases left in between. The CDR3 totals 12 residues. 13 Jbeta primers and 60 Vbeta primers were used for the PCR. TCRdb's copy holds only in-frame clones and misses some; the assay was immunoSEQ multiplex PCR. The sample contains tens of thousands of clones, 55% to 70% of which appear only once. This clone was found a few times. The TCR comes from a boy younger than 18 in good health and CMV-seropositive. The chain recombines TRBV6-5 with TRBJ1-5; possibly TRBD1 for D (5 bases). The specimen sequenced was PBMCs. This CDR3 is CASRSGDQPQHF. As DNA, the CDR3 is TGTGCCAGCAGGTCGGGGGATCAGCCCCAGCATTTT.